A single sample is the source of the 20 T cell receptor beta chains below, sequenced in a study of blood T cell repertoires in COVID-19. TCRdb's table, derived via immunoSEQ multiplex PCR, lists solely in-frame clones and lacks some. The table includes 330,000 or so clones, around 90% detected once. What was sequenced was peripheral blood. The source of these receptors is a woman aged 60-75 years with COVID-19, enrolled during active disease.

This clone is a singleton in its sample. The chain couples TRBV5-1 to TRBJ1-2, with D perhaps matching TRBD1 (5 bases). The V gene's germline CDR1 is SGHRS and CDR2 YFSETQ. The CDR3 extends over 12 amino acids. Between the trimmed V and J ends, which lost 2 bases and 8 bases, there was a span of 10 bases. In DNA form, the CDR3 reads TGCGCCAGCAGCTTCCGGGGGAACGGCTACACCTTC. It specifies CASSFRGNGYTF.

The chain is built from TRBV28 and TRBJ1-2; tentative D call: TRBD1 (5 bases). Germline CDR1 and CDR2: MDHEN and SYDVKM. This CDR3 has 15 amino acids. V lost 5 bases to trimming and J lost 8 bases, with 21 bases between them. Written as DNA, the CDR3 is TGTGCCAGCAGTCCATACGGGGGGTTGGGCGAAGGCTACACCTTC. Residues: CASSPYGGLGEGYTF.

The genes are TRBV7-8 and TRBJ2-3; D gene uncertain. CDR1 and CDR2 (germline): SGHVS, FQNEAQ. This CDR3 is 15 amino acids long. Trimming removed 1 base from V and 0 bases from J, with 8 bases in between. The CDR3, as DNA: TGTGCCAGCAGCTTAGACAGAGTTAGCACAGATACGCAGTATTTT. Protein sequence: CASSLDRVSTDTQYF.

Only one count was recorded for this clone. This rearrangement joins TRBV9 to TRBJ1-2, with 8 bases lining up with TRBD1. V lost 2 bases to trimming and J lost 7 bases; unmatched junction nucleotides: 7. The germline V gene has CDR1 SGDLS and CDR2 YYNGEE. This CDR3 has 14 residues. CDR3 sequence (DNA): TGTGCCAGCAGCGTTTCCCAGGGGGCGCGTGGCTACACCTTC. This gives the protein CASSVSQGARGYTF.

The J gene is TRBJ1-1, the V gene TRBV7-3, with 7 bases lining up with TRBD1. Losses at the gene ends were 0 bases for V and 1 base for J; bases not matched to a gene: 5. Germline CDR1 is SGHTA and CDR2 is FQGTGA. This CDR3 has 16 amino acids. CDR3 region: CASSLTHAGGNTEAFF. In DNA, the CDR3 is TGTGCCAGCAGCTTAACTCACGCAGGGGGGAACACTGAAGCTTTCTTT.

The rearrangement uses TRBV11-2 and TRBJ1-2; 7 bases are a match to TRBD1. The CDR3 runs to 14 residues. Germline loops: CDR1 SGHAT, CDR2 FQNNGV. With V trimmed by 5 bases and J by 3 bases, 6 bases remained unmatched. In nucleotides, the CDR3 is TGTGCCAGCAGCACATCGACAGGGTACTATGGCTACACCTTC. Its translation: CASSTSTGYYGYTF. Together with reference TRBV11-2 and TRBJ1-2, the CDR3 gives the full variable domain: EAGVAQSPRYKIIEKRQSVAFWCNPISGHATLYWYQQILGQGPKLLIQFQNNGVVDDSQLPKDRFSAERLKGVDSTLKIQPAKLEDSAVYLCASSTSTGYYGYTFGSGTRLTVV.

This chain links TRBV4-1 with TRBJ2-7; 13 nucleotides align to TRBD2. This CDR3 comprises 16 residues. Germline CDR1 and CDR2: MGHRA and YSYEKL. V shed 6 bases and J 2 bases; nucleotides not matched to a gene: 7. The chain's CDR3 is CASRQIGTSGAYEQYF. The DNA of the CDR3 is TGCGCCAGCAGGCAGATTGGGACTAGCGGGGCCTACGAGCAGTACTTC.

The rearrangement uses TRBV27 and TRBJ1-2; a weak D match, TRBD1 (6 bases). The CDR3 has 13 amino acids. Trimming removed 3 bases at V and 4 bases at J, with 9 bases between. Germline V gene data show CDR1 as MNHEY and CDR2 as SMNVEV (reference sequence). CDR3 protein: CASSFRGAYGYTF. The DNA for the CDR3 is TGTGCCAGCAGTTTTCGGGGGGCCTATGGCTACACCTTC.

This chain links TRBV2 with TRBJ2-1, with D tentatively TRBD1 (6 bases). The CDR3 runs 12 residues. Between the trimmed V and J ends, which lost 3 bases and 11 bases, there was a span of 11 bases. Per germline, CDR1 SNHLY and CDR2 FYNNEI. This chain's CDR3 is CASSEGASKQFF. The CDR3 DNA reads TGTGCCAGCAGTGAGGGGGCCTCGAAGCAGTTCTTC. Full variable domain (missing parts from reference TRBV2 and TRBJ2-1): EPEVTQTPSHQVTQMGQEVILRCVPISNHLYFYWYRQILGQKVEFLVSFYNNEISEKSEIFDDQFSVERPDGSNFTLKIRSTKLEDSAMYFCASSEGASKQFFGPGTRLTVL.

The rearrangement uses TRBV7-8 and TRBJ1-2; D gene ambiguous. Germline CDR1 SGHVS, CDR2 FQNEAQ. The length of the CDR3 is 15 residues. The V gene lost 4 bases and the J gene lost 0 bases, with 12 bases spanning the gap. The DNA of the CDR3 is TGTGCCAGCAGCTCCCGTTTGGCAGCTAACTATGGCTACACCTTC. The encoded protein is CASSSRLAANYGYTF.

This clone is a singleton in its sample. The J gene is TRBJ1-2, the V gene TRBV18, with TRBD1 as a possible D gene (5 bases). The V gene lost 3 bases and the J gene lost 3 bases, with 11 bases spanning the gap. CDR1 is KGHSH and CDR2 is LQKENI in the germline V gene. This CDR3 has 14 amino acids. As DNA, the CDR3 is TGTGCCAGCTCACCTCGCAGGGAGGACTATGGCTACACCTTC. This codes for CASSPRREDYGYTF.

The chain uses TRBV5-8 and TRBJ1-2; tentative D call: TRBD1 (5 bases). Germline CDR1 SGHTS, CDR2 YDEGEE. Trimming removed 7 bases at V and 4 bases at J, with 11 bases between. This CDR3 contains 12 residues. The CDR3 spells CASHQGRYGYTF. CDR3 coding DNA: TGTGCCAGCCATCAGGGCCGCTATGGCTACACCTTC. The full variable domain, completed using reference TRBV5-8 and TRBJ1-2, is EAGVTQSPTHLIKTRGQQATLRCSPISGHTSVYWYQQALGLGLQFLLWYDEGEERNRGNFPPRFSGRQFPNYSSELNVNALELEDSALYLCASHQGRYGYTFGSGTRLTVV.

The chain couples TRBV2 to TRBJ1-5; 7 bases map to TRBD1. V dropped 6 bases and J dropped 0; count of bases not matched to a gene: 5. Germline V gives CDR1 SNHLY, CDR2 FYNNEI. This CDR3 has 15 amino acids. This CDR3 reads CASREGTASNQPQHF. The CDR3 bases are TGTGCCAGCAGAGAGGGGACAGCTAGCAATCAGCCCCAGCATTTT.

The chain couples TRBV6-5 to TRBJ1-2; D may be TRBD1 (5 bases). V was clipped by 5 bases and J by 4 bases, with 14 bases between them. Germline V gene data show CDR1 as MNHEY and CDR2 as SVGAGI. The CDR3 runs 14 residues. As DNA, the CDR3 is TGTGCCAGCAGTATGACAGACCAGTTCTATGGCTACACCTTC. Translation: CASSMTDQFYGYTF.

V usage is TRBV11-1 and J usage is TRBJ1-1, with a tentative D call TRBD1 (5 bases). CDR1 SGHAT and CDR2 FQDESV come from the germline V gene (reference sequence). Trimming took off 2 bases at V and 2 bases at J, with 9 bases between the two ends. The CDR3 extends over 14 amino acids. CDR3 loop: CASSLLQGNTEAFF. Here the CDR3 DNA reads TGTGCCAGCAGCTTACTTCAGGGAAACACTGAAGCTTTCTTT.

This clone has just a few counts. The rearrangement uses TRBV11-2 and TRBJ2-5, with 12 bases lining up with TRBD2. CDR3 length: 18 residues. Germline V gene data show CDR1 as SGHAT and CDR2 as FQNNGV. The junction had 10 bases not matched to a gene; V was cut back by 5 bases and J by 0 bases. This CDR3 reads CASSLRLAGAHYQETQYF. The CDR3 DNA follows: TGTGCCAGCAGCCTACGACTAGCGGGGGCTCACTACCAAGAGACCCAGTACTTC.

The V and J genes are TRBV19 and TRBJ1-2, with TRBD1 identical over 7 bases. The CDR3 contains 13 residues. Germline V gene lookup returns CDR1 LNHDA and CDR2 SQIVND (reference sequence). The V and J ends lost 7 bases and 2 bases, in that order; junction bases with no gene match: 4. The CDR3 reads CASKTGWNYGYTF. The CDR3 nucleotides read TGTGCCAGTAAGACAGGGTGGAACTATGGCTACACCTTC.

This clone has a single count. The chain joins TRBV7-6 to TRBJ2-5; perhaps TRBD2 as D (5 bases). This CDR3 contains 13 residues. The V end lost 5 bases, the J end lost 5 bases, and 12 bases lay between the germline ends. Per germline, CDR1 SGHVS and CDR2 FNYEAQ. CDR3 region: CASSEPGWETQYF. The CDR3 DNA sequence: TGTGCCAGCAGCGAGCCGGGATGGGAGACCCAGTACTTC.

Concerning this clone: This CDR3 is also generated by other DNA sequences in the sample. The V and J genes are TRBV5-1 and TRBJ1-1; D is undetermined. Per germline, CDR1 SGHRS and CDR2 YFSETQ. Trimming removed 2 bases at V and 1 base at J, with 6 bases between. CDR3 length: 13 amino acids. The CDR3: CASSFTGNTEAFF. In DNA form, the CDR3 reads TGCGCCAGCAGCTTTACGGGGAACACTGAAGCTTTCTTT.

The rearrangement links TRBV6-6 to TRBJ1-2; D might be TRBD1 (5 bases). The CDR3 totals 15 residues. V was shortened by 2 bases and J by 2 bases, with 12 bases between the two germline ends. Germline V gene lookup returns CDR1 MNHNY and CDR2 SVGAGI (reference sequence). CDR3 DNA sequence: TGTGCCAGCAGTTACGAAAGGGGCGCGAACTATGGCTACACCTTC. Protein: CASSYERGANYGYTF.